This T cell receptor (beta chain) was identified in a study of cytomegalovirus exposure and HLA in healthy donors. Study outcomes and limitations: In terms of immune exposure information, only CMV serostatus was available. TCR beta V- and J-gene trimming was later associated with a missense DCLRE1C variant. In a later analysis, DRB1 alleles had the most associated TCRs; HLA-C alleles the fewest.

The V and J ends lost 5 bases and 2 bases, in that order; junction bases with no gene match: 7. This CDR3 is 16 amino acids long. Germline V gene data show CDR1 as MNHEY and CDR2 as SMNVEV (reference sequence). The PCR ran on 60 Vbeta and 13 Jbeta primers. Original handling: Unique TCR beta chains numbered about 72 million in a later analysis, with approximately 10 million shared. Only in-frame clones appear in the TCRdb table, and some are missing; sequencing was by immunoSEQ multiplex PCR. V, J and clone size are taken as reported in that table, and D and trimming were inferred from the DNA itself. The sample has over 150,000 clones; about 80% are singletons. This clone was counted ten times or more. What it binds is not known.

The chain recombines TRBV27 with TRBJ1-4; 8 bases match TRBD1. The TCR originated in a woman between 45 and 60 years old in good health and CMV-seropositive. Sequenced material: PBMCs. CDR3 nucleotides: TGTGCCAGCAGTCCAGGGGGCGCGGGGACTAATGAAAAACTGTTTTTT. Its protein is CASSPGGAGTNEKLFF.